The source of this TCR beta chain is a study of blood T cell repertoires in COVID-19. Study summary: Researchers got acute and convalescent COVID-19 samples from the United States, Italy and Spain. The cDNA or gDNA used as material had been derived from T cells, B-cell-depleted T cells, or PBMCs.

The CDR3 sequence is 16 residues long. Germline V lookup: CDR1 LGHNA, CDR2 YSLEER. Trimming removed 0 bases from V and 6 bases from J, with 12 bases in between. Original methodology: Amplifying reference gene primers gave estimates of nucleated cell counts. TCRdb's table, derived via immunoSEQ multiplex PCR, lists solely in-frame clones and lacks some. That table furnishes V, J and clone size, whereas the DNA furnished D and trimming. Of around 50,000 clones listed, roughly 90% are singletons. The TCR was taken from a human donor in a cohort sampled during active COVID-19. The chain carries TRBV4-3 and TRBJ1-6, with D possibly matching TRBD1 (5 bases). Material for sequencing was peripheral blood. Written as DNA, the CDR3 is TGCGCCAGCAGCCAAGATTCAGGGCGCCCTAATTCACCCCTCCACTTT. As protein: CASSQDSGRPNSPLHF.